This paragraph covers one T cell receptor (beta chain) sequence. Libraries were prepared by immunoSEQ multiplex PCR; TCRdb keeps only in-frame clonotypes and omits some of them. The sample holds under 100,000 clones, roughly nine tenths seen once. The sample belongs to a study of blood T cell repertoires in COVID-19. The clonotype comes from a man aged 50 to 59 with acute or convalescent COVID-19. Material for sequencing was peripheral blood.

The CDR3 protein is CSVRYATDTEAFF. CDR3 DNA: TGCAGCGTTCGTTACGCCACGGACACTGAAGCTTTCTTT. The chain joins TRBV29-1 to TRBJ1-1; D is unresolved. CDR1 is SQVTM, CDR2 ANQGSEA, per germline. The CDR3 is made up of 13 amino acids. V was trimmed by 5 bases and J by 3 bases, leaving 13 bases between them.